These 3 T cell receptor beta chains came from one sample sequenced in a study of cytomegalovirus exposure and HLA in healthy donors. Here immunoSEQ multiplex PCR was the method, and the copy in TCRdb shows in-frame clones only, minus some. The table has some 120,000 clones, 89% seen once. Sample: PBMCs. The receptors stem from a young woman in good health and CMV-seronegative.

The V and J genes are TRBV7-9 and TRBJ2-5, with 8 nucleotides matching TRBD2. Germline CDR1 SEHNR, CDR2 FQNEAQ (reference sequence). Losses at the gene ends were 6 bases for V and 1 base for J; bases not matched to a gene: 4. The CDR3 totals 14 residues. Here the CDR3 DNA reads TGTGCCAGCAGTCAGCGGGGGACCCAAGAGACCCAGTACTTC. It translates to CASSQRGTQETQYF.

V and J are TRBV30 and TRBJ2-7, with D tentatively TRBD2 (7 bases). The V end was cut by 5 bases, the J end by 6 bases, with 20 bases between. CDR1 is GTSNPN, CDR2 SVGIG, per germline (reference sequence). The CDR3 contains 14 residues. The DNA for the CDR3 is TGTGCCTGGGGTCACGGGGGGCCCCTGGGCGAGCAGTACTTC. Translating it yields CAWGHGGPLGEQYF.

The chain recombines TRBV11-2 with TRBJ2-6, with 9 bases aligning to TRBD2. V lost 3 bases and J lost 18; bases outside the gene matches: 6. Germline loops: CDR1 SGHAT, CDR2 FQNNGV. The CDR3 runs 12 residues. CDR3 DNA: TGTGCCAGCAGCTTTATGCGGGGGGGGCCGACTTTC. Translating it yields CASSFMRGGPTF.